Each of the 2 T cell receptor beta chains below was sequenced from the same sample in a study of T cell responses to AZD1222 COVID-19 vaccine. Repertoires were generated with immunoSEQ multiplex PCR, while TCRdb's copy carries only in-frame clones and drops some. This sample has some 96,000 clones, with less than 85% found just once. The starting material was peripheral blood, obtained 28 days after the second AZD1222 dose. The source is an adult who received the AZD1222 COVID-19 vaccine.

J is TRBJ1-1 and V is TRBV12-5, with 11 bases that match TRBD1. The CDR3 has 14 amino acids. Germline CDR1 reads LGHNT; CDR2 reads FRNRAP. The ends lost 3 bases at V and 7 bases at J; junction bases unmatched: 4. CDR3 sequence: CASGFGQGANEAFF. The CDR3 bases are TGTGCTAGTGGTTTCGGACAGGGGGCCAATGAAGCTTTCTTT.

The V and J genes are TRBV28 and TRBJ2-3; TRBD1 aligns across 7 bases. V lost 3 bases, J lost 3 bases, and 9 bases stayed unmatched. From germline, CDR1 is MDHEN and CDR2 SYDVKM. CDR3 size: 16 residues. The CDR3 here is CASSFRRGHGTDTQYF. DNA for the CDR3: TGTGCCAGCAGTTTTCGAAGGGGGCACGGAACAGATACGCAGTATTTT.